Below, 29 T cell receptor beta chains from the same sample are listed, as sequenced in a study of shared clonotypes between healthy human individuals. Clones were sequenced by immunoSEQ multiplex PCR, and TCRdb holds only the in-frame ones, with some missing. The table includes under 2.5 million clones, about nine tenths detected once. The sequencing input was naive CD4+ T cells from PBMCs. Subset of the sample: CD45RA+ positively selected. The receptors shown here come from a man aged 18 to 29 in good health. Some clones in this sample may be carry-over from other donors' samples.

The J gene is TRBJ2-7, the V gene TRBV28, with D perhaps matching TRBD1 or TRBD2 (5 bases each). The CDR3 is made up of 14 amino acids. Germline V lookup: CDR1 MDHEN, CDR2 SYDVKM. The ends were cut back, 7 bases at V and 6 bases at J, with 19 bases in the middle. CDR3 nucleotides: TGTGCCAGCACCTTCCCCAACTCGGGGACCGAGCAGTACTTC. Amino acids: CASTFPNSGTEQYF. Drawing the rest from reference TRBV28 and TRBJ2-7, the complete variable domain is DVKVTQSSRYLVKRTGEKVFLECVQDMDHENMFWYRQDPGLGLRLIYFSYDVKMKEKGDIPEGYSVSREKKERFSLILESASTNQTSMYLCASTFPNSGTEQYFGPGTRLTVT.

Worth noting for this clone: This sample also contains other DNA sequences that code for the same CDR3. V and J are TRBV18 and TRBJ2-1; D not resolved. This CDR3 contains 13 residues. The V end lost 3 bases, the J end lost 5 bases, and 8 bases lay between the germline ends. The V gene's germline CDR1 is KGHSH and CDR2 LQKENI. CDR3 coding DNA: TGTGCCAGCTCACCTCGGCAGGACAATGAGCAGTTCTTC. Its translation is CASSPRQDNEQFF.

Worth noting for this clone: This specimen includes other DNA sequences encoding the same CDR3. The CDR3 loop is CASSVDPDQPQHF. In DNA, the CDR3 is TGTGCCAGCAGCGTAGACCCTGATCAGCCCCAGCATTTT. This chain joins TRBV9 and TRBJ1-5, with D unresolved. The CDR3 totals 13 residues. Trimming cost V 0 bases and J 5 bases, with 6 bases left between them. CDR1 and CDR2 (germline): SGDLS, YYNGEE.

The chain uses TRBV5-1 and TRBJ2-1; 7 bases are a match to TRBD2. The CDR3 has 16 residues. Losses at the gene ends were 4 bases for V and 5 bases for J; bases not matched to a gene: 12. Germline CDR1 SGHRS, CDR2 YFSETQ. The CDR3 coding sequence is TGCGCCAGCAGCCCGTTAGGTTCTAGCGGCAACAATGAGCAGTTCTTC. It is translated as CASSPLGSSGNNEQFF.

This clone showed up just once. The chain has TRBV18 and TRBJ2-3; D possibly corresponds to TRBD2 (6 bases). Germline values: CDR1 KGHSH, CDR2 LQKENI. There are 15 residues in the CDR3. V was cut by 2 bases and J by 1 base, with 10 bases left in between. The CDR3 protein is CASSPETGGTDTQYF. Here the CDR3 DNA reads TGTGCCAGCTCACCAGAGACGGGAGGCACAGATACGCAGTATTTT.

CDR3 coding DNA: TGCGCCAGCAGCTTGGAAAAGGTCGCCCATGAGCAGTTCTTC. Protein sequence: CASSLEKVAHEQFF. This rearrangement joins TRBV5-1 to TRBJ2-1; no clear D gene. Trimming removed 0 bases at V and 8 bases at J, with 12 bases between. The CDR3 is made up of 14 amino acids. Germline V gene data show CDR1 as SGHRS and CDR2 as YFSETQ. Looking up the rest from reference TRBV5-1 and TRBJ2-1 gives the full variable domain: KAGVTQTPRYLIKTRGQQVTLSCSPISGHRSVSWYQQTPGQGLQFLFEYFSETQRNKGNFPGRFSGRQFSNSRSEMNVSTLELGDSALYLCASSLEKVAHEQFFGPGTRLTVL.

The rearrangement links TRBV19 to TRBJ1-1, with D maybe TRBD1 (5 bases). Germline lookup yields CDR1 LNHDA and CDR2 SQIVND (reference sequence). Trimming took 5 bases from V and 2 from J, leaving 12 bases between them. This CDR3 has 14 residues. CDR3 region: CASSQATVNTEAFF. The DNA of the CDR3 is TGTGCCAGTAGTCAAGCGACAGTTAACACTGAAGCTTTCTTT.

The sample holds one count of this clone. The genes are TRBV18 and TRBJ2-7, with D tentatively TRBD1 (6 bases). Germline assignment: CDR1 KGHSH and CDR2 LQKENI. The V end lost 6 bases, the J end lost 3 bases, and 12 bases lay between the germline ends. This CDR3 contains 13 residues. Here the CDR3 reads CASSTGISYEQYF. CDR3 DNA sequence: TGTGCCAGCTCCACAGGGATAAGCTACGAGCAGTACTTC.

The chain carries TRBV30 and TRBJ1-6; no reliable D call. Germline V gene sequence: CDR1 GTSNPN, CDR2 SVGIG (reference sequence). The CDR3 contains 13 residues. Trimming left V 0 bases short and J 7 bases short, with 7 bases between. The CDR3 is CAWSVQRNSPLHF. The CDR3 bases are TGTGCCTGGAGTGTACAGAGAAATTCACCCCTCCACTTT. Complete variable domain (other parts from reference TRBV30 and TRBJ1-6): SQTIHQWPATLVQPVGSPLSLECTVEGTSNPNLYWYRQAAGRGLQLLFYSVGIGQISSEVPQNLSASRPQDRQFILSSKKLLLSDSGFYLCAWSVQRNSPLHFGNGTRLTVT.

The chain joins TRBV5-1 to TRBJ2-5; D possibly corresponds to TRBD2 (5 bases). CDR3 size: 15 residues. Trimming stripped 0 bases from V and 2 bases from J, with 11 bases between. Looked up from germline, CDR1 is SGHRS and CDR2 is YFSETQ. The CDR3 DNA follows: TGCGCCAGCAGCTTGGTCGCGGGCCTTCAAGAGACCCAGTACTTC. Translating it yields CASSLVAGLQETQYF.

As DNA, the CDR3 is TGCAGCCCCTCGAGCAGCCTGAACACTGAAGCTTTCTTT. Its translation is CSPSSSLNTEAFF. J is TRBJ1-1 and V is TRBV29-1, with unresolved D. V was trimmed by 8 bases and J by 0 bases, leaving 13 bases between them. Germline CDR1 and CDR2: SQVTM and ANQGSEA. CDR3 size: 13 residues.

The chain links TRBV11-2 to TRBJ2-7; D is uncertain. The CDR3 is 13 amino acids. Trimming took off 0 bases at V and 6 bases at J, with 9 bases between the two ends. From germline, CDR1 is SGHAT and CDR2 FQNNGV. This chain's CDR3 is CASSLDPRSEQYF. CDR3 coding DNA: TGTGCCAGCAGCTTAGATCCCCGCAGCGAGCAGTACTTC.

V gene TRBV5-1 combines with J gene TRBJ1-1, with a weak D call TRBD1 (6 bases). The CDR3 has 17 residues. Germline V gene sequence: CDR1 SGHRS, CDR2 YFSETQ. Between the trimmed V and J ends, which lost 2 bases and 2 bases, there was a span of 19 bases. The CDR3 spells CASSFYPYGQHNTEAFF. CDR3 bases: TGCGCCAGCAGCTTTTACCCCTATGGACAGCACAACACTGAAGCTTTCTTT.

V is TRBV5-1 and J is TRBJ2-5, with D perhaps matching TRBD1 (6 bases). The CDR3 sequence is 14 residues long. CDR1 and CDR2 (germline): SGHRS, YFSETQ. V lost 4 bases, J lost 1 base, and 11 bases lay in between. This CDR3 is CASSPGQFQETQYF. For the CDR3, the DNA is TGCGCCAGCAGCCCTGGACAGTTCCAAGAGACCCAGTACTTC. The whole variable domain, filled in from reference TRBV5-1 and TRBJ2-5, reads KAGVTQTPRYLIKTRGQQVTLSCSPISGHRSVSWYQQTPGQGLQFLFEYFSETQRNKGNFPGRFSGRQFSNSRSEMNVSTLELGDSALYLCASSPGQFQETQYFGPGTRLLVL.

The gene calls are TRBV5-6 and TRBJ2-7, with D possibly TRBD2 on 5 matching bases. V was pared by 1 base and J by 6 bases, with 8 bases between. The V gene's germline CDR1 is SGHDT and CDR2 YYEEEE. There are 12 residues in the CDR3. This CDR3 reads CASSLSRGEQYF. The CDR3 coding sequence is TGTGCCAGCAGCTTGAGCCGGGGCGAGCAGTACTTC.

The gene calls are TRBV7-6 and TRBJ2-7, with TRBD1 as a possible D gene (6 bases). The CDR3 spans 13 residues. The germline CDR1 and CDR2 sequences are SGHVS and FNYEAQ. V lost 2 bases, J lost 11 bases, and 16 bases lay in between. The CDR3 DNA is TGTGCCAGCAGCTTATTCGAACGTGACAGGAAGTACTTC. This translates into CASSLFERDRKYF.

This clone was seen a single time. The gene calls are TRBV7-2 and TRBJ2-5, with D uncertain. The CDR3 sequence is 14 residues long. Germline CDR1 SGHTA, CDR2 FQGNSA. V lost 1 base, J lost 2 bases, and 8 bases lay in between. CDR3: CASSLGSVQETQYF. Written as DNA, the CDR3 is TGTGCCAGCAGCTTAGGAAGTGTACAAGAGACCCAGTACTTC.

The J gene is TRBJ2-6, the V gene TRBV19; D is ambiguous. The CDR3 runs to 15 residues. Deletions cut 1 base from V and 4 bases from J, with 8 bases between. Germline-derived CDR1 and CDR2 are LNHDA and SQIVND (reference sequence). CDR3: CASSIGTFGANVLTF. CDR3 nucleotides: TGTGCCAGTAGTATAGGTACCTTCGGGGCCAACGTCCTGACTTTC.

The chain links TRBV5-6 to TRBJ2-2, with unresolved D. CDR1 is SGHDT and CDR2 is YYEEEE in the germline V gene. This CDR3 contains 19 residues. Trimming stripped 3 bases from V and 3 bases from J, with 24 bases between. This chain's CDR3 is CASSSAPYPRLVDTGELFF. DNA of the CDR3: TGTGCCAGCAGCTCTGCCCCCTACCCTAGGCTAGTAGACACCGGGGAGCTGTTTTTT.

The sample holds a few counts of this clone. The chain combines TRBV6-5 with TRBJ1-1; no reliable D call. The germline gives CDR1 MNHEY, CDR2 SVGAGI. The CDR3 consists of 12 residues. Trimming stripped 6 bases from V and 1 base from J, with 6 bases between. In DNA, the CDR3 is TGTGCCAGCAGCCCGGCGAACACTGAAGCTTTCTTT. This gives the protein CASSPANTEAFF.

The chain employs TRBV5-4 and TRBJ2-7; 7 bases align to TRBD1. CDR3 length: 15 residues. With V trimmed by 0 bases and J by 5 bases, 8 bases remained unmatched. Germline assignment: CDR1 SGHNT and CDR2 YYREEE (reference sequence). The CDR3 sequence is CASSLVSGGGDEQYF. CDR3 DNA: TGTGCCAGCAGCTTGGTTTCAGGGGGTGGAGACGAGCAGTACTTC.

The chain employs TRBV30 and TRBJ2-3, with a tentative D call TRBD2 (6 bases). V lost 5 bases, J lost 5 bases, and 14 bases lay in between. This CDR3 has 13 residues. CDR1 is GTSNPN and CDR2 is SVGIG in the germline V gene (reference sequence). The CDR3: CAWGGGGVDTQYF. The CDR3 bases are TGTGCCTGGGGGGGAGGAGGGGTAGATACGCAGTATTTT.

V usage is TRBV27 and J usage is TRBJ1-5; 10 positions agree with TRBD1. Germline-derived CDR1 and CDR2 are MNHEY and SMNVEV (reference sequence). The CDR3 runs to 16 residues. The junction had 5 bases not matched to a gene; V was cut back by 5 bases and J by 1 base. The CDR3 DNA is TGTGCCAGCAGTAAGAAGGACAGGGGGAGCAATCAGCCCCAGCATTTT. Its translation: CASSKKDRGSNQPQHF.

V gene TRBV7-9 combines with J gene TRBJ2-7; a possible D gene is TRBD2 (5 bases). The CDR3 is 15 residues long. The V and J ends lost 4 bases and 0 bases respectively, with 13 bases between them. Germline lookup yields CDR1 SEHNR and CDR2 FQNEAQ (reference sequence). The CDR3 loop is CASSSSGTISYEQYF. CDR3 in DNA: TGTGCCAGCAGCTCCAGCGGAACCATCTCCTACGAGCAGTACTTC.

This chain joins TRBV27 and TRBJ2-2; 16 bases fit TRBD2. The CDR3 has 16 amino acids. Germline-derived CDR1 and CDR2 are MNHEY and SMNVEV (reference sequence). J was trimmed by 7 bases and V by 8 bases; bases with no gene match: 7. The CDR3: CASGKGLAGGHGELFF. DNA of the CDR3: TGTGCCAGCGGAAAGGGACTAGCGGGAGGGCACGGGGAGCTGTTTTTT.

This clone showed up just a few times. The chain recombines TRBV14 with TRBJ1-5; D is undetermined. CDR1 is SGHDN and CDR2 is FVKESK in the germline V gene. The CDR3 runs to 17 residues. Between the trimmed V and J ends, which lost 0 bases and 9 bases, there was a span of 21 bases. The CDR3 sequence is CASSQDRARDGKGPQHF. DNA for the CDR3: TGTGCCAGCAGCCAAGATAGGGCCCGTGATGGGAAGGGGCCCCAGCATTTT.

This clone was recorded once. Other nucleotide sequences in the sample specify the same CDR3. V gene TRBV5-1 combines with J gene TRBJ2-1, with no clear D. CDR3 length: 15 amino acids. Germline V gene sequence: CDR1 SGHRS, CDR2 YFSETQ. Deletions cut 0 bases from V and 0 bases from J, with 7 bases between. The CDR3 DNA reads TGCGCCAGCAGCTTGGAAGGGAACTCCTACAATGAGCAGTTCTTC. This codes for CASSLEGNSYNEQFF.

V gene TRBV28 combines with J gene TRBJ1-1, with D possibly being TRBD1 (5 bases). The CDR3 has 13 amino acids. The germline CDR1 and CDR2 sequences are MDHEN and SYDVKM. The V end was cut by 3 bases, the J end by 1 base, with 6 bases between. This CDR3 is CASSFGGNTEAFF. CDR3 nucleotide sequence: TGTGCCAGCAGTTTCGGGGGGAACACTGAAGCTTTCTTT.

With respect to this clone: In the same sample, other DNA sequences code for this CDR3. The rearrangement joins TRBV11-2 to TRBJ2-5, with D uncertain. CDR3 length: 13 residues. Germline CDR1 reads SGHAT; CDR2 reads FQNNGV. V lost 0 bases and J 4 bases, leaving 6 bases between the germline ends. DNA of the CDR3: TGTGCCAGCAGCTTAGATCGGGCAGAGACCCAGTACTTC. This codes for CASSLDRAETQYF.